The next 17 T cell receptor beta chains were all read from a single sample in a study. TCRdb recomputed calls from the RT-PCR reads with MiXCR, one row per CDR3 protein. The sample shows about 680,000 distinct CDR3 sequences, 12% to 15% of them seen only once. Sequencing was performed on memory CD4+ T cells from blood. These receptors all stem from a female donor in good health, serving as a healthy control.

This clonotype was recorded many times. This rearrangement joins TRBV7-8 to TRBJ2-7; 9 bases align to TRBD2. The CDR3 length is 16 residues. Germline V lookup: CDR1 SGHVS, CDR2 FQNEAQ. The ends lost 0 bases at V and 1 base at J; junction bases unmatched: 4. CDR3 nucleotide sequence: TGTGCCAGCAGCTTAGCTAGCGGGAGTGGGTCCTACGAGCAGTACTTC. Translating it yields CASSLASGSGSYEQYF.

J is TRBJ2-4 and V is TRBV5-1; 10 bases agree with TRBD1. J gave up 8 bases and V 9 bases, and 8 bases lay outside the gene matches. The CDR3 contains 13 residues. Germline lookup yields CDR1 SGHRS and CDR2 YFSETQ. The CDR3 nucleotides are TGCGCCACCCAGAGGGACAGGGGAGACATTCAGTACTTC. Translation: CATQRDRGDIQYF.

As regards this clonotype: A much larger clonotype is one base distant, so this may be a read error. The chain recombines TRBV7-3 with TRBJ2-1; D not certain. The end of the DNA is better explained by TRBJ2-5, so the J call may be wrong. This CDR3 is built from 14 residues. Germline V gene data show CDR1 as SGHTA and CDR2 as FQGTGA. CDR3 sequence: CVSSLSMSQETQYF. The CDR3 DNA reads TGTGTCAGCAGCTTGAGCATGTCCCAAGAGACCCAGTACTTC.

Many counts were recorded for this clonotype. The chain couples TRBV5-1 to TRBJ1-5, with 8 bases matching TRBD1. CDR1 is SGHRS, CDR2 YFSETQ, per germline. CDR3 size: 14 residues. J was trimmed by 2 bases and V by 5 bases; bases with no gene match: 3. Here the CDR3 DNA reads TGCGCCAGCAGGGAGACAGGGGGCAATCAGCCCCAGCATTTT. This encodes CASRETGGNQPQHF.

This chain joins TRBV6-1 and TRBJ1-2; possibly TRBD1 for D (6 bases). CDR1 is MNHNS, CDR2 SASEGT, per germline. V shed 7 bases and J shed 8 bases, with 11 bases lying between them. This CDR3 is 11 amino acids long. CDR3 in amino acids: CASKEGGGYTF. CDR3 nucleotides: TGTGCCAGCAAGGAGGGGGGCGGCTACACCTTC.

The chain is built from TRBV27 and TRBJ2-7; 9 bases agree with TRBD1. Trimming cost V 3 bases and J 7 bases; bases outside gene matches: 7. This CDR3 comprises 14 residues. Germline CDR1 reads MNHEY; CDR2 reads SMNVEV (reference sequence). The CDR3 sequence is CASSFSGQGEEQYF. Here the CDR3 DNA reads TGTGCCAGCAGTTTCTCGGGACAGGGAGAAGAGCAGTACTTC.

This clonotype was picked up a small number of times. This chain connects TRBV4-3 to TRBJ2-1, with D possibly being TRBD1 (6 bases). Trimming removed 0 bases at V and 7 bases at J, with 13 bases between. This CDR3 is 15 amino acids long. CDR1 and CDR2 (germline): LGHNA, YSLEER. In DNA form, the CDR3 reads TGCGCCAGCAGCCAAGACGGTCGTCAGGGGAATGAGCAGTTCTTC. Its protein is CASSQDGRQGNEQFF.

This sequence joins TRBV7-9 and TRBJ1-3; D not certain. This CDR3 contains 13 residues. The germline V gene encodes CDR1 SEHNR and CDR2 FQNEAQ (reference sequence). The V end was cut by 1 base, the J end by 8 bases, with 9 bases between. The CDR3 loop reads CASSLVPMDTIYF. The CDR3 DNA sequence: TGTGCCAGCAGCTTAGTTCCAATGGACACCATATATTTT. Supplemented by reference TRBV7-9 and TRBJ1-3, the full variable domain reads DTGVSQNPRHKITKRGQNVTFRCDPISEHNRLYWYRQTLGQGPEFLTYFQNEAQLEKSRLLSDRFSAERPKGSFSTLEIQRTEQGDSAMYLCASSLVPMDTIYFGEGSWLTVV.

This clonotype was seen a few times. CDR3 sequence: CASSLALGGQNIQYF. CDR3 nucleotide sequence: TGTGCCAGCAGCTTAGCCCTTGGGGGGCAAAACATTCAGTACTTC. The chain employs TRBV7-2 and TRBJ2-4; D is tentatively TRBD1 or TRBD2 (6 bases each). CDR1 SGHTA and CDR2 FQGNSA come from the germline V gene. There are 15 residues in the CDR3. V gave up 0 bases and J gave up 5 bases, with 11 bases separating them.

A word on this clonotype: This may arise from a read error, as a much more abundant clone is one base away. This chain uses TRBV5-6 with TRBJ2-3; weak D call: TRBD1 (6 bases). The DNA end is more similar to TRBJ1-5, so the J call may be wrong. Germline CDR1 and CDR2: SGHDT and YYEEEE. This CDR3 is built from 12 residues. Here the CDR3 DNA reads TGTGCCAGCAGCGGGGACACAGATACGCAGCATTTT. This translates into CASSGDTDTQHF.

The DNA for the CDR3 is TGTGCCAGCAGTTCTAGCGGGAGTGTGTACGAGCAGTACTTC. Encoded protein: CASSSSGSVYEQYF. This chain joins TRBV28 and TRBJ2-7, with 10 bases that match TRBD2. The CDR3 covers 14 residues. V lost 4 bases and J lost 4; bases outside the gene matches: 4. Looked up from germline, CDR1 is MDHEN and CDR2 is SYDVKM.

This clonotype was detected a few times. This CDR3 is CASSLTGTTSYNEQFF. For the CDR3, the DNA is TGTGCCAGCAGCTTAACGGGGACTACCTCCTACAATGAGCAGTTCTTC. V usage is TRBV7-3 and J usage is TRBJ2-1; 7 bases are shared with TRBD2. J lost 0 bases, V lost 0 bases, and 2 bases had no gene match. Germline CDR1 SGHTA, CDR2 FQGTGA. The CDR3 is 16 residues long.

This clonotype was observed at least ten times. The chain recombines TRBV15 with TRBJ1-1; D is unresolved. The V gene lost 1 base and the J gene lost 0 bases, with 3 bases spanning the gap. The CDR3 is 13 amino acids. Germline V CDR1 and CDR2: LNHNV, YYDKDF (reference sequence). The CDR3 nucleotides are TGTGCCACCAGCAGAGTAGTGAACACTGAAGCTTTCTTT. Its translation: CATSRVVNTEAFF.

The chain is built from TRBV29-1 and TRBJ1-1; no definite D call. CDR3 size: 13 residues. CDR1 is SQVTM and CDR2 is ANQGSEA in the germline V gene. Trimming pared 4 bases from V and 1 base from J, leaving 10 bases between. CDR3 bases: TGCAGCGTTGGTGTCGGACCGAACACTGAAGCTTTCTTT. It translates to CSVGVGPNTEAFF.

The rearrangement links TRBV5-1 to TRBJ1-2; TRBD1 agrees at 7 bases. The CDR3 covers 14 residues. Per germline, CDR1 SGHRS and CDR2 YFSETQ. V was pared by 3 bases and J by 4 bases, with 6 bases of the junction left unmatched. In DNA form, the CDR3 reads TGCGCCAGCAGCTCCGGACAGGACTCCTATGGCTACACCTTC. Protein sequence: CASSSGQDSYGYTF.

This clonotype has only a few counts. The chain recombines TRBV18 with TRBJ2-5; 9 positions agree with TRBD1. Germline trimming cut 3 bases from V and 12 bases from J; bases unmatched to any gene: 8. The CDR3 totals 13 residues. CDR1 and CDR2 from the germline V gene are KGHSH and LQKENI. CDR3 region: CASSPGDRDREYF. In DNA form, the CDR3 reads TGTGCCAGCTCACCGGGGGACCGGGACAGGGAGTACTTC.

For this clonotype: A much larger clone lies one base from this, so it may be a read error. The chain couples TRBV27 to TRBJ2-3; no clear D gene. The V gene's germline CDR1 is MNHEY and CDR2 SMNVEV (reference sequence). The CDR3 length is 12 residues. V lost 11 bases, J lost 5 bases, and 14 bases lay in between. CDR3 region: CAARQTLDTQYF. The CDR3 coding sequence is TGTGCCGCCAGACAAACCTTAGATACGCAGTATTTT.